The clone carrying this T cell receptor beta chain came up a few times. The sample originates from a study of spatial heterogeneity in lung cancer. This CDR3 has 14 residues. CDR1 and CDR2 (germline): LGHDT, YNNKEL (reference sequence). Trimming left V 10 bases short and J 9 bases short, with 22 bases between. TCRdb independently ran MiXCR on the 5' RACE reads; one entry per CDR3 protein. This table has more than 60,000 distinct CDR3 sequences, under 8.5% appearing once. Indicated time point: sample taken at primary tumor resection. J is TRBJ2-1 and V is TRBV3-1, with D perhaps given as TRBD1 or TRBD2 (6 bases each). This receptor was identified in a male donor with early-stage non-small cell lung cancer. The specimen comprised PBMCs, sampled at surgery. The CDR3 reads CATRGGGIEGEQFF. The DNA of the CDR3 is TGTGCCACCAGAGGAGGGGGAATAGAAGGTGAGCAGTTCTTC.